Below are 6 T cell receptor beta chains sequenced from a single sample in a study of blood T cells in healthy people across ages. A second roughly 7 to 11 cycle PCR used barcoded and J-beta primers. TCRdb reprocessed the 5' RACE reads via MiXCR and lists one record per CDR3 protein. Altogether 1,800,000 or so distinct CDR3 sequences are present, roughly two fifths being singletons, with the ten largest covering roughly 23%. The material sequenced was blood. Receptors were obtained from a human donor in good health.

The V and J genes are TRBV6-6 and TRBJ1-6; D remains unclear. V was shortened by 11 bases and J by 7 bases, with 15 bases between the two germline ends. The CDR3 is 13 amino acids. Germline V gene data show CDR1 as MNHNY and CDR2 as SVGAGI (reference sequence). The CDR3 sequence: CASSRLVNSPLHF. CDR3 coding DNA: TGTGCCTCTTCGCGCCTAGTCAATTCACCCCTCCACTTT.

DNA of the CDR3: TGTGCCAGCAGTATTCCGGGACAGGGGGCCGGTGAGCAGTTCTTC. Translation gives CASSIPGQGAGEQFF. The chain is built from TRBV5-6 and TRBJ2-1; 12 bases align to TRBD1. Germline V gene sequence: CDR1 SGHDT, CDR2 YYEEEE. The CDR3 loop spans 15 amino acids. J was trimmed by 9 bases and V by 5 bases; bases with no gene match: 9. The complete variable domain, with remaining parts taken from reference TRBV5-6 and TRBJ2-1, reads DAGVTQSPTHLIKTRGQQVTLRCSPKSGHDTVSWYQQALGQGPQFIFQYYEEEERQRGNFPDRFSGHQFPNYSSELNVNALLLGDSALYLCASSIPGQGAGEQFFGPGTRLTVL.

This clonotype was observed a few times. The rearrangement uses TRBV3-1 and TRBJ1-2; D gene unclear. CDR1 and CDR2 (germline): LGHDT, YNNKEL (reference sequence). The germline V and J ends were trimmed by 4 bases and 8 bases, with 17 bases remaining between them. The length of the CDR3 is 14 residues. The DNA of the CDR3 is TGTGCCAGCAGCCCGGCCTCAGGAGGTAAGGGCTACACCTTC. This codes for CASSPASGGKGYTF.

The CDR3 bases are TGTGCCAGCAGCTTGGGTGCGGGGGTGAACACTGAAGCTTTCTTT. Amino acids: CASSLGAGVNTEAFF. The rearrangement links TRBV5-4 to TRBJ1-1; a weak D match, TRBD1 (5 bases). This CDR3 is built from 15 residues. Germline V CDR1 and CDR2: SGHNT, YYREEE (reference sequence). With 0 bases removed from V and 0 bases from J, the gap between germline ends came to 9 bases.

Only a few counts were recorded for this clonotype. The chain combines TRBV20-1 with TRBJ1-4; maybe TRBD1 (5 bases). The germline gives CDR1 DFQATT, CDR2 SNEGSKA (reference sequence). The CDR3 totals 12 residues. The V end was cut by 2 bases, the J end by 7 bases, with 8 bases between. CDR3 nucleotide sequence: TGCAGTGCTAGACAGGGAGCTGAAAAACTGTTTTTT. It yields the protein CSARQGAEKLFF.

This clonotype was observed once. CDR3 loop: CASSYSKDRSEKLFF. The CDR3, as DNA: TGTGCCAGCAGTTATTCGAAAGATCGAAGTGAAAAACTGTTTTTT. The chain carries TRBV6-2 or TRBV6-3 and TRBJ1-4; D remains ambiguous. Germline assignment: CDR1 MNHEY and CDR2 SVGEGT. Trimming took off 3 bases at V and 7 bases at J, with 15 bases between the two ends. The CDR3 loop spans 15 amino acids.